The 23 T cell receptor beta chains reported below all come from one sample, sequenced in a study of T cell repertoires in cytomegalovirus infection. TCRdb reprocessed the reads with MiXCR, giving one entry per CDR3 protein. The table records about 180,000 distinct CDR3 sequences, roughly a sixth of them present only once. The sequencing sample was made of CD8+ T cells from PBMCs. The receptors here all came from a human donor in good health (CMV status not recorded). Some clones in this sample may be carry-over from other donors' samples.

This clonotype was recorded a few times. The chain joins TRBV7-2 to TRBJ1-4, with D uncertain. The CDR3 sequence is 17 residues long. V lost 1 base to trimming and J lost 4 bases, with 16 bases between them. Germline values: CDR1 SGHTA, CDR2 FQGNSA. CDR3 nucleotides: TGTGCCAGCAGCTTAGGCAGATTCCAGAGTAATAATGAAAAACTGTTTTTT. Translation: CASSLGRFQSNNEKLFF.

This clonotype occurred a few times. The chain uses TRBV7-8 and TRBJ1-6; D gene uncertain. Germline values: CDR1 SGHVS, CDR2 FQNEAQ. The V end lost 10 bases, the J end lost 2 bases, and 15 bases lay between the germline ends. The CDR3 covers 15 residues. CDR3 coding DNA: TGTGCCACAAGGACCGTGGAGACCTATAATTCACCCCTCCACTTT. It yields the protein CATRTVETYNSPLHF.

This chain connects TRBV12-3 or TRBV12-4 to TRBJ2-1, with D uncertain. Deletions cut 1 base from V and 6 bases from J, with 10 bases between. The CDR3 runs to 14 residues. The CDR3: CASSLGLVSNEQFF. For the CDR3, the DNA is TGTGCCAGCAGTTTAGGCTTGGTCTCCAATGAGCAGTTCTTC.

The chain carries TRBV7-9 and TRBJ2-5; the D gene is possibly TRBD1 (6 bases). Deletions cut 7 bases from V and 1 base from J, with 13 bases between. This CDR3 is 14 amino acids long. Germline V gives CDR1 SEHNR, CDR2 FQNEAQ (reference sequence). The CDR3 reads CASTDLGGQETQYF. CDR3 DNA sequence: TGTGCCAGCACGGACTTAGGGGGCCAAGAGACCCAGTACTTC.

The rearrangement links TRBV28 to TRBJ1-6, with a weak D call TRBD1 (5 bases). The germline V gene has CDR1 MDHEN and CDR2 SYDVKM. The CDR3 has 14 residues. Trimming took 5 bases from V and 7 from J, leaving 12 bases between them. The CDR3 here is CASSVGLGNSPLHF. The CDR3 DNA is TGTGCCAGCAGTGTGGGACTGGGGAATTCACCCCTCCACTTT.

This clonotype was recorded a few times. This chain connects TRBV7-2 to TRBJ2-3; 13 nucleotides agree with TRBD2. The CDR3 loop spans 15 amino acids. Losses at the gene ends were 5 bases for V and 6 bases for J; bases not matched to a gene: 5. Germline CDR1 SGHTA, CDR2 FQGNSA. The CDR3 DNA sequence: TGTGCCAGCAGCACACTAGCGGGGGGGCTCGATACGCAGTATTTT. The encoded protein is CASSTLAGGLDTQYF.

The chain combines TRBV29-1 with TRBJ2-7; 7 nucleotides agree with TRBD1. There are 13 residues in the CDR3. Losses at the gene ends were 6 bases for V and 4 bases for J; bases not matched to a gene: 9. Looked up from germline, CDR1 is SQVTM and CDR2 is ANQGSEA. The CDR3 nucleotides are TGCAGCGTCCCTGGGACAGTTCAATACGAGCAGTACTTC. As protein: CSVPGTVQYEQYF.

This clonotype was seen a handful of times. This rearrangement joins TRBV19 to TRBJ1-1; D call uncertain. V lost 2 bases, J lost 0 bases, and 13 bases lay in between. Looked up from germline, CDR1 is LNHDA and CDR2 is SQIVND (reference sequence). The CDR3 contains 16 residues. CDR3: CASSIRAARVNTEAFF. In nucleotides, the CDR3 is TGTGCCAGTAGTATAAGGGCGGCTCGTGTGAACACTGAAGCTTTCTTT.

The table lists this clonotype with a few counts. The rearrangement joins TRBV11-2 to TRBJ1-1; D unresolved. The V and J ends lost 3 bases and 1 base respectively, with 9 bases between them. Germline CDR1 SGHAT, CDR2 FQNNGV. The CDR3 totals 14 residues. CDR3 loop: CASSFLTRNTEAFF. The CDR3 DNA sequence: TGTGCCAGCAGCTTCCTGACCCGGAACACTGAAGCTTTCTTT.

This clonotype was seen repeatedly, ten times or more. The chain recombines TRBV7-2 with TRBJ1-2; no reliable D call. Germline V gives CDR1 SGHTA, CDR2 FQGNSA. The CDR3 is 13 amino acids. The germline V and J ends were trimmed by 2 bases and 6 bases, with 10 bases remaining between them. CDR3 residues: CASSLWGGHGYTF. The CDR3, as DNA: TGTGCCAGCAGCTTATGGGGAGGCCATGGCTACACCTTC.

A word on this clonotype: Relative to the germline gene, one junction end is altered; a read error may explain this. CDR3 amino acids: CASSLGHRVETRYF. The CDR3 nucleotides read TGTGCCAGCAGCTTAGGACACAGGGTCGAGACCCGGTACTTC. This sequence joins TRBV7-2 and TRBJ2-5, with D maybe TRBD1 (6 bases). Germline CDR1 SGHTA, CDR2 FQGNSA. This CDR3 is 14 amino acids long.

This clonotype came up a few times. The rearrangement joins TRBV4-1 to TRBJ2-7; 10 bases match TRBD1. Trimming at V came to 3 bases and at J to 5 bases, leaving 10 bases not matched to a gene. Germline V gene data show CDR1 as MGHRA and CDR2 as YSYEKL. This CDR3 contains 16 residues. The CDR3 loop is CASSQLDRGLPHEQYF. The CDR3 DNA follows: TGCGCCAGCAGCCAGCTAGACAGGGGGCTACCCCACGAGCAGTACTTC.

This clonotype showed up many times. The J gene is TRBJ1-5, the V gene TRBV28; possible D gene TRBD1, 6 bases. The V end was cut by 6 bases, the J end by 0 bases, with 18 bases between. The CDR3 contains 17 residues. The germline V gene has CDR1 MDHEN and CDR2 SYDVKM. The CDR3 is CASRGARGTYSNQPQHF. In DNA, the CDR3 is TGTGCCAGCAGGGGGGCCAGGGGAACGTATAGCAATCAGCCCCAGCATTTT.

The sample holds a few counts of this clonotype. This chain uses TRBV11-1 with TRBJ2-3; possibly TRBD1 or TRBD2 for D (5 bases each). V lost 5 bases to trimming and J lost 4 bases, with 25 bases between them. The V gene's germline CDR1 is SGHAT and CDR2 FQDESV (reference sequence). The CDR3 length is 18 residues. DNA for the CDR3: TGTGCCAGCAGCGACCGAGTTGAGAGGGGAGATAGCGCAGATACGCAGTATTTT. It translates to CASSDRVERGDSADTQYF.

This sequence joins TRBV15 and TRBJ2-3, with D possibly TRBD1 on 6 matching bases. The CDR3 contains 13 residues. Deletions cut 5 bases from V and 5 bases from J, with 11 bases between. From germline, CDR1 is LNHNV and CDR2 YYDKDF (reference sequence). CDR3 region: CATSATGRDTQYF. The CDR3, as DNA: TGTGCCACCAGCGCCACAGGGCGAGATACGCAGTATTTT. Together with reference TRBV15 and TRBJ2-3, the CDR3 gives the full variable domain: DAMVIQNPRYQVTQFGKPVTLSCSQTLNHNVMYWYQQKSSQAPKLLFHYYDKDFNNEADTPDNFQSRRPNTSFCFLDIRSPGLGDTAMYLCATSATGRDTQYFGPGTRLTVL.

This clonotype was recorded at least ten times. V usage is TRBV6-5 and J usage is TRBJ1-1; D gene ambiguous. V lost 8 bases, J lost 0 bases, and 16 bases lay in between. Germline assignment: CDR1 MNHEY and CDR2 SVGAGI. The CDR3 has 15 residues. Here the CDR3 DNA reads TGTGCCAGCGCCTTGAGCGGTACTATGAACACTGAAGCTTTCTTT. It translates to CASALSGTMNTEAFF.

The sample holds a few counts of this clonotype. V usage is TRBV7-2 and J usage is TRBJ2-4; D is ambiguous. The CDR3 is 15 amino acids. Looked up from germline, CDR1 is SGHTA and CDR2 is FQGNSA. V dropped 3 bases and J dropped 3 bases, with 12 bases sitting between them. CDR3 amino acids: CASSLSPSRKNIQYF. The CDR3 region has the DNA TGTGCCAGCAGCTTGTCCCCCAGTCGCAAAAACATTCAGTACTTC.

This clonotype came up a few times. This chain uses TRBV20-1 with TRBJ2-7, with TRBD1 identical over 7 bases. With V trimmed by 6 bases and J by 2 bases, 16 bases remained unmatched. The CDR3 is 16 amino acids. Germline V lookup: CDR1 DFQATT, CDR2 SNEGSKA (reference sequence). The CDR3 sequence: CSASDLGTVKTYEQYF. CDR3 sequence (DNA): TGCAGTGCGTCTGACCTTGGGACAGTGAAGACCTACGAGCAGTACTTC.

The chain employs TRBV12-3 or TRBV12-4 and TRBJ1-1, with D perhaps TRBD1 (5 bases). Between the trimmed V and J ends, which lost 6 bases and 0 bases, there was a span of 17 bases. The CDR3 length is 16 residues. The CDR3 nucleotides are TGTGCCAGCAGGACCTCCCCGGGACCCATGAACACTGAAGCTTTCTTT. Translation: CASRTSPGPMNTEAFF.

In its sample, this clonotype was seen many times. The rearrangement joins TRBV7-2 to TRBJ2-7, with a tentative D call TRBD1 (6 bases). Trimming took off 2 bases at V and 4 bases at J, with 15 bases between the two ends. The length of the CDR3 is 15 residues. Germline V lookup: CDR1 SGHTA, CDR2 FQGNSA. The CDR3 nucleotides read TGTGCCAGCAGCTTAAATAGTAGGACAGATTACGAGCAGTACTTC. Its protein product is CASSLNSRTDYEQYF. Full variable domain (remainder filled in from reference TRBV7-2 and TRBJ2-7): GAGVSQSPSNKVTEKGKDVELRCDPISGHTALYWYRQSLGQGLEFLIYFQGNSAPDKSGLPSDRFSAERTGGSVSTLTIQRTQQEDSAVYLCASSLNSRTDYEQYFGPGTRLTVT.

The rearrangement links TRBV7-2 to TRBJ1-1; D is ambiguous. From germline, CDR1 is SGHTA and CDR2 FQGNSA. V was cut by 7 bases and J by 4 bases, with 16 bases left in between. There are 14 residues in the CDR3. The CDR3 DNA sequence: TGTGCCAGCATGGGCCGCCCTAGTGTCACTGAAGCTTTCTTT. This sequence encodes CASMGRPSVTEAFF. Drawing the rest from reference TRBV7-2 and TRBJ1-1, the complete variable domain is GAGVSQSPSNKVTEKGKDVELRCDPISGHTALYWYRQSLGQGLEFLIYFQGNSAPDKSGLPSDRFSAERTGGSVSTLTIQRTQQEDSAVYLCASMGRPSVTEAFFGQGTRLTVV.

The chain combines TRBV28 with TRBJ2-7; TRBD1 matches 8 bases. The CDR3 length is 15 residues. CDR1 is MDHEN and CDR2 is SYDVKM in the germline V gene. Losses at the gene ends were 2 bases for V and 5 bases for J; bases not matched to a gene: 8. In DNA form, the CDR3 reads TGTGCCAGCAGTTTACGGCAGGGGGCGGGCCACGAGCAGTACTTC. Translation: CASSLRQGAGHEQYF.

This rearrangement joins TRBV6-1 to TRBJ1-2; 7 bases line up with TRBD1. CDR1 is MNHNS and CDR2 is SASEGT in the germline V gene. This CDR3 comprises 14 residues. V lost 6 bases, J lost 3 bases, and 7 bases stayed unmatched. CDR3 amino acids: CASSTGGTDYGYTF. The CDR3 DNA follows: TGTGCCAGCAGCACCGGTGGGACAGACTATGGCTACACCTTC.